These T cell receptor beta chains were read from a single sample in a study of tumour-infiltrating T cells in Burkitt lymphoma. Profiling relied on immunoSEQ multiplex PCR, and the TCRdb table lists in-frame clones only, not all of them. Of roughly 1,000 clones listed, 18% are singletons. The specimen sequenced was tumor tissue. These receptors were obtained from a human donor with Burkitt lymphoma. CDR3s include the opening cysteine and the closing phenylalanine or tryptophan. A D gene is named only where the DNA matches it firmly. Only some rows state a clone size, as once, few, many or a class for expanded clones.

clone size: few; D gene: NA; V gene: TRBV6-5; J gene: TRBJ2-1; CDR3 protein: CASSYSLASGEQFF; CDR3 DNA: TGTGCCAGCAGTTACTCCTTAGCGAGCGGTGAGCAGTTCTTC
clone size: few; D gene: TRBD1; V gene: TRBV18; J gene: TRBJ2-7; CDR3 protein: CASSPWDRGYEQYF; CDR3 DNA: TGTGCCAGCTCACCGTGGGACAGGGGATACGAGCAGTACTTC
clone size: NA; D gene: NA; V gene: TRBV28; J gene: TRBJ2-1; CDR3 protein: CASTGRTAEINEQFF; CDR3 DNA: TGTGCCAGCACGGGAAGGACAGCCGAGATCAATGAGCAGTTCTTC
clone size: few; D gene: NA; V gene: TRBV4-1; J gene: TRBJ2-3; CDR3 protein: CASSQIGTEKSTDTQYF; CDR3 DNA: TGCGCCAGCAGCCAAATCGGGACCGAAAAAAGCACAGATACGCAGTATTTT
clone size: NA; D gene: NA; V gene: TRBV7-9; J gene: TRBJ1-1; CDR3 protein: CASSLDGRLGAFF; CDR3 DNA: TGTGCCAGCAGCTTAGACGGACGACTTGGGGCTTTCTTT
clone size: NA; D gene: NA; V gene: TRBV25-1; J gene: TRBJ1-2; CDR3 protein: CASSEYFTGSEGYTF; CDR3 DNA: TGTGCCAGCAGTGAATATTTTACAGGGTCAGAAGGCTACACCTTC
clone size: NA; D gene: TRBD1; V gene: TRBV30; J gene: TRBJ1-1; CDR3 protein: CAWTPWGQGLTEAFF; CDR3 DNA: TGTGCCTGGACCCCTTGGGGACAGGGGCTCACTGAAGCTTTCTTT
clone size: few; D gene: NA; V gene: TRBV20-1; J gene: TRBJ2-1; CDR3 protein: CSARVYEQFF; CDR3 DNA: TGCAGTGCTAGGGTCTATGAGCAGTTCTTC
clone size: NA; D gene: TRBD2; V gene: TRBV27; J gene: TRBJ2-1; CDR3 protein: CASSAGTTTYNEQFF; CDR3 DNA: TGTGCCAGCAGTGCCGGGACTACGACCTACAATGAGCAGTTCTTC
clone size: few; D gene: TRBD2; V gene: TRBV9; J gene: TRBJ2-1; CDR3 protein: CASSVEVAGGPWLGYNEQFF; CDR3 DNA: TGTGCCAGCAGCGTAGAAGTAGCGGGAGGGCCTTGGCTAGGGTACAATGAGCAGTTCTTC
clone size: few; D gene: NA; V gene: TRBV9; J gene: TRBJ2-7; CDR3 protein: CASSVGTGGEQYF; CDR3 DNA: TGTGCCAGCAGCGTAGGGACCGGAGGGGAGCAGTACTTC
clone size: NA; D gene: NA; V gene: TRBV10-3; J gene: TRBJ1-2; CDR3 protein: CAISDLGNGYTF; CDR3 DNA: TGTGCCATCAGTGATCTGGGCAATGGCTACACCTTC
clone size: NA; D gene: NA; V gene: TRBV28; J gene: TRBJ1-1; CDR3 protein: CASSPGSNTEAFF; CDR3 DNA: TGTGCCAGCAGCCCCGGATCGAACACTGAAGCTTTCTTT
clone size: few; D gene: NA; V gene: TRBV30; J gene: TRBJ2-4; CDR3 protein: CGPGNKNIQYF; CDR3 DNA: TGTGGTCCGGGTAACAAAAACATTCAGTACTTC
clone size: few; D gene: NA; V gene: TRBV7-8; J gene: TRBJ1-2; CDR3 protein: CASSMGGSRGYTF; CDR3 DNA: TGTGCCAGCAGCATGGGGGGGAGTCGTGGCTACACCTTC
clone size: NA; D gene: TRBD1; V gene: TRBV5-1; J gene: TRBJ2-7; CDR3 protein: CASSLGRDRASYEQYF; CDR3 DNA: TGCGCCAGCAGCTTGGGACGGGACAGGGCCTCCTACGAGCAGTACTTC
clone size: few; D gene: TRBD1; V gene: TRBV18; J gene: TRBJ1-1; CDR3 protein: CASSPGQGGTEAFF; CDR3 DNA: TGTGCCAGCTCTCCAGGACAGGGTGGGACTGAAGCTTTCTTT
clone size: few; D gene: NA; V gene: TRBV9; J gene: TRBJ2-4; CDR3 protein: CASSSSPTGRRGTKNIQYF; CDR3 DNA: TGTGCCAGCAGCTCCTCCCCCACAGGACGTCGTGGAACCAAAAACATTCAGTACTTC
clone size: few; D gene: NA; V gene: TRBV5-6; J gene: TRBJ1-2; CDR3 protein: CASSLGTDYGYTF; CDR3 DNA: TGTGCCAGCAGCTTGGGGACAGACTATGGCTACACCTTC
clone size: few; D gene: NA; V gene: TRBV28; J gene: TRBJ2-7; CDR3 protein: CASSLTRLGGEQYF; CDR3 DNA: TGTGCCAGCAGTTTGACTCGACTTGGGGGCGAGCAGTACTTC